The next 27 T cell receptor beta chains were all read from a single sample in a study of radiotherapy plus CTLA-4 blockade in lung cancer. Clones were read by immunoSEQ multiplex PCR, and TCRdb kept only the in-frame ones, dropping some. The sample shows roughly 88,000 clones, 83% of them seen only once. Here the sequenced sample was peripheral blood, taken from a patient treated with radiotherapy plus ipilimumab. The receptors originated from a human donor with non-small cell lung cancer who had stable disease on radiotherapy plus ipilimumab.

The chain links TRBV7-3 to TRBJ2-2; TRBD1 matches 7 bases. CDR1 SGHTA and CDR2 FQGTGA come from the germline V gene. The CDR3 has 16 residues. The V segment lost 3 bases and the J segment 5 bases; nucleotides outside the gene matches: 9. This CDR3 reads CASSFSTGVRTGELFF. CDR3 in DNA: TGTGCCAGCAGCTTCTCAACAGGGGTGAGGACCGGGGAGCTGTTTTTT.

This clone has just a few counts. The genes are TRBV5-1 and TRBJ2-1; weak D call: TRBD2 (6 bases). Trimming cost V 1 base and J 7 bases, with 12 bases left between them. This CDR3 has 14 residues. The V gene's germline CDR1 is SGHRS and CDR2 YFSETQ. The CDR3, as DNA: TGCGCCAGCAGCTTGTGGGGTGGGGGGAATGAGCAGTTCTTC. Translated: CASSLWGGGNEQFF.

The V and J genes are TRBV25-1 and TRBJ2-7, with a tentative D call TRBD1 (6 bases). The germline V gene encodes CDR1 MGHDK and CDR2 SYGVNS. Between the trimmed V and J ends, which lost 6 bases and 5 bases, there was a span of 11 bases. The CDR3 has 12 amino acids. CDR3 sequence reads: CASRRGLDEQYF. CDR3 coding DNA: TGTGCCAGCAGAAGGGGGTTGGACGAGCAGTACTTC.

J is TRBJ1-5 and V is TRBV6-1, with no clear D. From germline, CDR1 is MNHNS and CDR2 SASEGT. This CDR3 has 13 amino acids. V was shortened by 5 bases and J by 2 bases, with 7 bases between the two germline ends. CDR3 residues: CASSYERNQPQHF. CDR3 coding DNA: TGTGCCAGCAGTTATGAGCGCAATCAGCCCCAGCATTTT.

The chain uses TRBV19 and TRBJ2-5; 9 bases agree with TRBD2. Germline values: CDR1 LNHDA, CDR2 SQIVND (reference sequence). Trimming took 7 bases from V and 5 from J; bases not matched to a gene: 11. The CDR3 runs to 15 residues. CDR3 amino acids: CASKRFSGSGETQYF. CDR3 sequence (DNA): TGTGCCAGTAAGAGGTTTAGCGGGAGCGGGGAGACCCAGTACTTC.

The V and J genes are TRBV9 and TRBJ1-6, with D possibly matching TRBD1 (6 bases). From germline, CDR1 is SGDLS and CDR2 YYNGEE. This CDR3 region has 14 residues. Trimming took off 0 bases at V and 9 bases at J, with 10 bases between the two ends. Here the CDR3 DNA reads TGTGCCAGCAGCGTAGGTTCGGACAGTTCACCCCTCCACTTT. Translation: CASSVGSDSSPLHF.

The chain recombines TRBV5-1 with TRBJ2-5; 9 bases map to TRBD1. The germline gives CDR1 SGHRS, CDR2 YFSETQ. V was clipped by 1 base and J by 5 bases; unmatched bases: 15. CDR3 size: 18 residues. This CDR3 reads CASSLSSNPGQGLETQYF. As DNA, the CDR3 is TGCGCCAGCAGCTTGAGCAGTAATCCGGGACAGGGTTTGGAGACCCAGTACTTC. Full variable domain (remainder filled in from reference TRBV5-1 and TRBJ2-5): KAGVTQTPRYLIKTRGQQVTLSCSPISGHRSVSWYQQTPGQGLQFLFEYFSETQRNKGNFPGRFSGRQFSNSRSEMNVSTLELGDSALYLCASSLSSNPGQGLETQYFGPGTRLLVL.

The chain couples TRBV11-2 to TRBJ2-5; 11 positions agree with TRBD2. The CDR3 totals 18 residues. After removal of 1 base from V and 2 bases from J, the junction contained 9 bases not matched to a gene. Germline V gene sequence: CDR1 SGHAT, CDR2 FQNNGV. CDR3: CASSLGSSGGLGQETQYF. CDR3 DNA: TGTGCCAGCAGCTTAGGCTCTAGCGGGGGGCTGGGGCAAGAGACCCAGTACTTC.

The chain employs TRBV6-1 and TRBJ2-7; 11 positions match TRBD2. Trimming took 4 bases from V and 3 from J; bases not matched to a gene: 5. This CDR3 region has 15 residues. CDR1 and CDR2 (germline): MNHNS, SASEGT. CDR3 amino acids: CASSAGTSGSYEQYF. As DNA, the CDR3 is TGTGCCAGCAGTGCCGGCACTAGCGGGAGCTACGAGCAGTACTTC.

The rearrangement joins TRBV19 to TRBJ1-5; possibly TRBD1 for D (5 bases). This CDR3 is 15 amino acids long. Trimming took off 4 bases at V and 0 bases at J, with 10 bases between the two ends. Germline CDR1 LNHDA, CDR2 SQIVND (reference sequence). This CDR3 is CASSKGFYSNQPQHF. CDR3 DNA sequence: TGTGCCAGTAGTAAGGGGTTTTATAGCAATCAGCCCCAGCATTTT.

The chain carries TRBV29-1 and TRBJ2-3; 8 positions agree with TRBD1. The CDR3 extends over 12 amino acids. V shed 6 bases, J shed 4 bases, and the junction held 3 bases outside the gene matches. Germline-derived CDR1 and CDR2 are SQVTM and ANQGSEA. For the CDR3, the DNA is TGCAGCGTCAGGGGGCAAGCAGATACGCAGTATTTT. It is translated as CSVRGQADTQYF.

The chain carries TRBV5-1 and TRBJ2-7, with D perhaps TRBD2 (5 bases). The germline V gene has CDR1 SGHRS and CDR2 YFSETQ. The V gene lost 5 bases and the J gene lost 0 bases, with 12 bases spanning the gap. This CDR3 has 14 amino acids. Written as DNA, the CDR3 is TGCGCCAGCAGACTAGGAAGTAGCTCCTACGAGCAGTACTTC. Protein sequence: CASRLGSSSYEQYF.

This clone has only one observation. V gene TRBV28 combines with J gene TRBJ2-7, with TRBD1 matching 8 bases. Germline-derived CDR1 and CDR2 are MDHEN and SYDVKM. Germline trimming cut 2 bases from V and 5 bases from J; bases unmatched to any gene: 14. The CDR3 totals 17 residues. CDR3 DNA sequence: TGTGCCAGCAGTTTACCGCCCACCTACAGGGGGGAAAACGAGCAGTACTTC. It is translated as CASSLPPTYRGENEQYF.

The V gene is TRBV7-3, the J gene TRBJ1-1; the D gene is possibly TRBD1 (5 bases). CDR3 length equals 13 residues. The germline gives CDR1 SGHTA, CDR2 FQGTGA. Trimming took 0 bases from V and 9 from J, leaving 11 bases between them. CDR3 nucleotide sequence: TGTGCCAGCAGCTTAACATGGGACCGTCAAGCTTTCTTT. Protein product: CASSLTWDRQAFF.

The chain combines TRBV28 with TRBJ1-5; no reliable D call. This CDR3 comprises 13 residues. The germline gives CDR1 MDHEN, CDR2 SYDVKM. V dropped 8 bases and J dropped 1 base, with 9 bases sitting between them. CDR3: CASRPQSNQPQHF. The CDR3 DNA sequence: TGTGCCAGCCGTCCCCAGAGCAATCAGCCCCAGCATTTT.

Of note for this clone: Given the absence of the conserved phenylalanine or tryptophan at the CDR3 end, a read error is likely. V is TRBV7-9 and J is TRBJ1-2; 12 nucleotides line up with TRBD1. The junction had 8 bases not matched to a gene; V was cut back by 5 bases and J by 4 bases. From germline, CDR1 is SEHNR and CDR2 FQNEAQ (reference sequence). The CDR3 is 16 residues long. The CDR3 loop is CASSPSGTGGLYGYTS. The CDR3 nucleotides read TGTGCCAGCAGCCCCTCCGGGACAGGGGGCCTCTATGGCTACACCTCC.

The chain links TRBV9 to TRBJ2-7; D may match TRBD1 or TRBD2 (5 bases each). Trimming took 4 bases from V and 4 from J, leaving 18 bases between them. The CDR3 has 15 amino acids. Looked up from germline, CDR1 is SGDLS and CDR2 is YYNGEE. The CDR3 nucleotides read TGTGCCAGCAGCCCCCATATGAGGGGCACTTACGAGCAGTACTTC. It is translated as CASSPHMRGTYEQYF. Drawing the rest from reference TRBV9 and TRBJ2-7, the complete variable domain is DSGVTQTPKHLITATGQRVTLRCSPRSGDLSVYWYQQSLDQGLQFLIQYYNGEERAKGNILERFSAQQFPDLHSELNLSSLELGDSALYFCASSPHMRGTYEQYFGPGTRLTVT.

The rearrangement uses TRBV9 and TRBJ2-1; TRBD1 matches 7 bases. Losses at the gene ends were 4 bases for V and 4 bases for J; bases not matched to a gene: 11. The CDR3 covers 16 residues. Per the germline V gene, CDR1 is SGDLS and CDR2 is YYNGEE. CDR3 in DNA: TGTGCCAGCAGCCCTCCCACGGGACAGCAATACAATGAGCAGTTCTTC. This encodes CASSPPTGQQYNEQFF. The complete variable domain, with remaining parts taken from reference TRBV9 and TRBJ2-1, reads DSGVTQTPKHLITATGQRVTLRCSPRSGDLSVYWYQQSLDQGLQFLIQYYNGEERAKGNILERFSAQQFPDLHSELNLSSLELGDSALYFCASSPPTGQQYNEQFFGPGTRLTVL.

The table lists this clone with a few counts. The chain recombines TRBV5-6 with TRBJ2-1; 9 bases are a match to TRBD1. The length of the CDR3 is 16 residues. Germline lookup yields CDR1 SGHDT and CDR2 YYEEEE. V was clipped by 1 base and J by 7 bases; unmatched bases: 9. CDR3 residues: CASSLRDRVLGNEQFF. The CDR3 nucleotides are TGTGCCAGCAGCTTGCGGGACAGGGTTTTAGGTAATGAGCAGTTCTTC.

The rearrangement links TRBV30 to TRBJ1-1; weak D call: TRBD1 (6 bases). CDR1 GTSNPN and CDR2 SVGIG come from the germline V gene (reference sequence). The CDR3 is 13 amino acids. CDR3: CVFGRGGRFEAFF. The DNA for the CDR3 is TGTGTTTTTGGACGAGGGGGGCGCTTTGAAGCTTTCTTT.

The chain joins TRBV5-5 to TRBJ2-5; no clear D. Germline assignment: CDR1 SGHKS and CDR2 YYEKEE (reference sequence). This CDR3 comprises 14 residues. The V gene lost 4 bases and the J gene lost 2 bases, with 12 bases spanning the gap. CDR3 sequence: CASSPAGPQETQYF. The CDR3, as DNA: TGTGCCAGCAGCCCCGCTGGTCCACAAGAGACCCAGTACTTC.

The J gene is TRBJ1-2, the V gene TRBV7-2; D call uncertain. Trimming took 5 bases from V and 1 from J, leaving 14 bases between them. Germline V gene sequence: CDR1 SGHTA, CDR2 FQGNSA. This CDR3 contains 15 residues. CDR3 sequence: CASSPWSGVNYGYTF. The CDR3 bases are TGTGCCAGCAGCCCGTGGAGCGGGGTTAACTATGGCTACACCTTC.

The genes are TRBV7-2 and TRBJ1-2; TRBD1 matches at 7 bases. The germline gives CDR1 SGHTA, CDR2 FQGNSA. The CDR3 has 13 amino acids. The V gene end was trimmed by 5 bases and the J gene end by 2 bases; junction bases not matched to a gene: 2. The CDR3 DNA follows: TGTGCCAGCAGCCGGGACAGAAACTATGGCTACACCTTC. The encoded protein is CASSRDRNYGYTF.

V and J are TRBV2 and TRBJ2-7, with D uncertain. The germline gives CDR1 SNHLY, CDR2 FYNNEI. The CDR3 runs 14 residues. V lost 5 bases and J 0 bases, leaving 11 bases between the germline ends. CDR3 amino acids: CASSRQELSYEQYF. CDR3 nucleotide sequence: TGTGCCAGCAGTCGGCAGGAACTCTCCTACGAGCAGTACTTC.

The CDR3 sequence is CASSLRGREVTDTQYF. The CDR3 coding sequence is TGTGCCAGCAGCCTGAGGGGGCGGGAGGTGACAGATACGCAGTATTTT. The J gene is TRBJ2-3, the V gene TRBV7-3; weak D call: TRBD2 (8 bases). Trimming left V 5 bases short and J 3 bases short, with 18 bases between. The CDR3 is made up of 16 amino acids. Germline values: CDR1 SGHTA, CDR2 FQGTGA.

The CDR3 is CASRSARTGGKTQYF. The DNA of the CDR3 is TGTGCCAGCAGAAGCGCCAGGACAGGGGGAAAGACCCAGTACTTC. The genes are TRBV2 and TRBJ2-5; 10 bases fit TRBD1. The V gene end was trimmed by 6 bases and the J gene end by 6 bases; junction bases not matched to a gene: 10. This CDR3 spans 15 amino acids. Germline values: CDR1 SNHLY, CDR2 FYNNEI.

The chain joins TRBV2 to TRBJ2-1, with 8 bases fitting TRBD2. Germline lookup yields CDR1 SNHLY and CDR2 FYNNEI. This CDR3 is built from 16 residues. The J segment lost 4 bases and the V segment lost 8 bases, leaving 13 bases of the junction unmatched. In DNA, the CDR3 is TGTGCCAGCGGGAAAGGAGCGGGAGATGGGTACAATGAGCAGTTCTTC. Translated, it gives CASGKGAGDGYNEQFF.